The clone carrying this T cell receptor (beta chain) appeared a few times. These data come from a study of control samples from healthy donors and cancer patients. This CDR3 region has 14 residues. V gave up 1 base and J gave up 8 bases; unmatched junction bases: 4. The germline CDR1 and CDR2 sequences are SGHNT and YYREEE (reference sequence). Sequencing used immunoSEQ multiplex PCR; TCRdb keeps in-frame clones, though not all of them. The sample lists tens of thousands of clones; approximately 87% were seen once. This receptor was obtained from a man in his sixties in good health. Sequenced sample: blood. The V gene is TRBV5-4, the J gene TRBJ1-4; 8 bases map to TRBD1. CDR3: CASSLWDRREKLFF. The DNA for the CDR3 is TGTGCCAGCAGCTTGTGGGACAGGCGGGAAAAACTGTTTTTT.